The 28 T cell receptor beta chains presented below share a single source sample, sequenced in a study of blood T cell repertoires in COVID-19 (TCRdb year 2020). The library was built by means of the immunoSEQ multiplex PCR assay. The source is immuneACCESS, and TCRdb retained only in-frame sequences with V and J called. Part of the clones is not carried over; for the studies checked, unresolved V genes explain less than half of this, and the remainder is unexplained. The sample has some 380,000 clones on record, nearly 90% of them singletons. The ten largest clonotypes hold approximately 7% of the sample. Sequences were obtained from peripheral blood. Receptors originate from a man between 18 and 35 years old with active or convalescent COVID-19.

This clone appeared once. The V and J genes are TRBV7-2 and TRBJ1-1; 8 positions match TRBD1. This CDR3 has 17 residues. Germline trimming cut 2 bases from V and 1 base from J; bases unmatched to any gene: 9. Per the germline V gene, CDR1 is SGHTA and CDR2 is FQGNSA. The CDR3 region is CASSLWGQATTNTEAFF. CDR3 bases: TGTGCCAGCAGCTTATGGGGACAGGCAACAACGAACACTGAAGCTTTCTTT. The full variable domain, with the rest looked up from reference TRBV7-2 and TRBJ1-1, is GAGVSQSPSNKVTEKGKDVELRCDPISGHTALYWYRQSLGQGLEFLIYFQGNSAPDKSGLPSDRFSAERTGGSVSTLTIQRTQQEDSAVYLCASSLWGQATTNTEAFFGQGTRLTVV.

The chain recombines TRBV7-2 with TRBJ2-5; TRBD2 matches at 9 bases. V lost 3 bases to trimming and J lost 5 bases; unmatched junction nucleotides: 13. Germline CDR1 and CDR2: SGHTA and FQGNSA. The CDR3 runs to 17 residues. The DNA for the CDR3 is TGTGCCAGCAGCTTGGGGGGACTAGCTTCCGGTCCGGAGACCCAGTACTTC. Its translation is CASSLGGLASGPETQYF.

The rearrangement joins TRBV5-8 to TRBJ2-3; 10 bases line up with TRBD2. CDR1 SGHTS and CDR2 YDEGEE come from the germline V gene. The V segment lost 6 bases and the J segment 9 bases; nucleotides outside the gene matches: 13. The CDR3 contains 15 residues. The CDR3 sequence is CASKYRSGGGETQYF. CDR3 in DNA: TGTGCCAGCAAATACAGGAGCGGGGGGGGCGAGACGCAGTATTTT.

This chain links TRBV6-5 with TRBJ1-5, with D unclear. CDR1 and CDR2 (germline): MNHEY, SVGAGI. V was clipped by 6 bases and J by 0 bases, with 12 bases between them. The CDR3 totals 15 residues. CDR3 region: CASRKQLSSNQPQHF. The CDR3 DNA is TGTGCCAGCAGAAAACAGTTGTCTAGCAATCAGCCCCAGCATTTT.

The genes are TRBV6-5 and TRBJ2-5, with a tentative D call TRBD2 (6 bases). Germline CDR1 reads MNHEY; CDR2 reads SVGAGI. The CDR3 spans 16 residues. V was pared by 2 bases and J by 5 bases, with 18 bases between. CDR3 protein: CASSYEAGRRSETQYF. CDR3 nucleotides: TGTGCCAGCAGTTACGAGGCGGGGCGAAGATCCGAGACCCAGTACTTC.

The genes are TRBV5-5 and TRBJ1-1; 8 nucleotides agree with TRBD1. The J segment lost 2 bases and the V segment lost 5 bases, leaving 5 bases of the junction unmatched. This CDR3 is 14 amino acids long. Germline CDR1 reads SGHKS; CDR2 reads YYEKEE (reference sequence). This CDR3 is CASSYRGSNTEAFF. CDR3 in DNA: TGTGCCAGCAGTTACAGGGGGAGCAACACTGAAGCTTTCTTT.

The chain joins TRBV4-3 to TRBJ1-2; D unresolved. V shed 2 bases and J shed 0 bases, with 10 bases lying between them. The CDR3 is 15 amino acids. Germline V lookup: CDR1 LGHNA, CDR2 YSLEER. CDR3 amino acids: CASSQNWASNYGYTF. CDR3 nucleotide sequence: TGCGCCAGCAGCCAAAACTGGGCCTCTAACTATGGCTACACCTTC.

CDR3 loop: CASSYFGLAGAEQYF. CDR3 DNA sequence: TGTGCCAGCAGTTACTTCGGGCTAGCGGGCGCCGAGCAGTACTTC. The chain combines TRBV6-2 or TRBV6-3 with TRBJ2-7, with TRBD2 identical over 8 bases. Trimming at V came to 1 base and at J to 6 bases, leaving 8 bases not matched to a gene. CDR3 size: 15 residues. Germline CDR1 is MNHEY and CDR2 is SVGEGT.

This chain links TRBV6-1 with TRBJ1-2; no firm D call. The CDR3 has 15 amino acids. Trimming took off 0 bases at V and 3 bases at J, with 11 bases between the two ends. Germline assignment: CDR1 MNHNS and CDR2 SASEGT. CDR3: CASSEAILGYYGYTF. In nucleotides, the CDR3 is TGTGCCAGCAGTGAAGCCATTCTGGGCTACTATGGCTACACCTTC.

The genes are TRBV9 and TRBJ2-3; 7 bases fit TRBD1. V gave up 2 bases and J gave up 4 bases; unmatched junction bases: 10. Germline-derived CDR1 and CDR2 are SGDLS and YYNGEE. The CDR3 is 16 amino acids. The CDR3 region is CASSVKGGGMADTQYF. The CDR3 region has the DNA TGTGCCAGCAGCGTTAAAGGGGGCGGTATGGCAGATACGCAGTATTTT. Combining the CDR3 with reference TRBV9 and TRBJ2-3 gives the whole variable domain DSGVTQTPKHLITATGQRVTLRCSPRSGDLSVYWYQQSLDQGLQFLIQYYNGEERAKGNILERFSAQQFPDLHSELNLSSLELGDSALYFCASSVKGGGMADTQYFGPGTRLTVL.

J is TRBJ2-7 and V is TRBV6-6; 8 bases are a match to TRBD2. Looked up from germline, CDR1 is MNHNY and CDR2 is SVGAGI (reference sequence). V shed 5 bases and J 7 bases; nucleotides not matched to a gene: 13. This CDR3 contains 15 residues. CDR3 in amino acids: CASSKKTSGPREQYF. In nucleotides, the CDR3 is TGTGCCAGCAGTAAAAAAACTAGCGGCCCGCGGGAGCAGTACTTC.

V gene TRBV13 combines with J gene TRBJ2-3, with D possibly being TRBD1 (7 bases). This CDR3 has 16 residues. V dropped 3 bases and J dropped 1 base, with 14 bases sitting between them. The germline gives CDR1 PRHDT, CDR2 FYEKMQ (reference sequence). CDR3 loop: CASSFQGGRGTDTQYF. Here the CDR3 DNA reads TGTGCCAGCAGCTTTCAGGGGGGCCGTGGCACAGATACGCAGTATTTT.

V gene TRBV3-1 (or the pseudogene TRBV3-2) combines with J gene TRBJ1-2; D remains ambiguous. Germline CDR1 and CDR2: LGHDT and YNNKEL (reference sequence). With 7 bases removed from V and 4 bases from J, the gap between germline ends came to 16 bases. The CDR3 runs to 14 residues. The CDR3: CASNSHGVGYGYTF. The CDR3 nucleotides read TGTGCCAGCAACAGCCATGGCGTCGGCTATGGCTACACCTTC.

The chain combines TRBV27 with TRBJ2-7; D possibly corresponds to TRBD2 (5 bases). Germline lookup yields CDR1 MNHEY and CDR2 SMNVEV (reference sequence). There are 12 residues in the CDR3. Trimming removed 5 bases from V and 6 bases from J, with 11 bases in between. The CDR3 DNA is TGTGCCAGCAGTCCACCGGCGGGCGAGCAGTACTTC. Amino acids: CASSPPAGEQYF.

The chain is built from TRBV7-6 and TRBJ1-1; weak D call: TRBD1 (6 bases). The germline CDR1 and CDR2 sequences are SGHVS and FNYEAQ. Trimming shortened V by 4 bases and J by 1 base, and 22 bases separated the two germline ends. This CDR3 region has 18 residues. Here the CDR3 DNA reads TGTGCCAGCAGCTCCGGGCTTTCTCAGGGGCGTGAGAACACTGAAGCTTTCTTT. Amino acid sequence: CASSSGLSQGRENTEAFF.

The J gene is TRBJ2-7, the V gene TRBV5-1; 7 nucleotides line up with TRBD2. The trim removed 0 bases at V and 4 bases at J, leaving 4 bases unmatched. The CDR3 totals 14 residues. Germline CDR1 is SGHRS and CDR2 is YFSETQ. CDR3 coding DNA: TGCGCCAGCAGCTTGGCGGGGGGACCTTACGAGCAGTACTTC. Translation: CASSLAGGPYEQYF.

This chain uses TRBV7-9 with TRBJ2-1; the D gene is possibly TRBD2 (7 bases). V was cut by 5 bases and J by 4 bases, with 12 bases left in between. This CDR3 has 14 residues. Germline assignment: CDR1 SEHNR and CDR2 FQNEAQ (reference sequence). For the CDR3, the DNA is TGTGCCAGCAGCCTCGGGGGGCAGTACAATGAGCAGTTCTTC. Residues: CASSLGGQYNEQFF.

V is TRBV5-1 and J is TRBJ2-7; TRBD2 matches 7 bases. Germline CDR1 reads SGHRS; CDR2 reads YFSETQ. J lost 0 bases, V lost 2 bases, and 8 bases had no gene match. The CDR3 runs to 16 residues. CDR3: CASSFAGGTLSYEQYF. CDR3 sequence (DNA): TGCGCCAGCAGCTTTGCCGGGGGGACCCTCTCCTACGAGCAGTACTTC. The full variable domain, its missing parts supplied by reference TRBV5-1 and TRBJ2-7, is KAGVTQTPRYLIKTRGQQVTLSCSPISGHRSVSWYQQTPGQGLQFLFEYFSETQRNKGNFPGRFSGRQFSNSRSEMNVSTLELGDSALYLCASSFAGGTLSYEQYFGPGTRLTVT.

The J gene is TRBJ2-7, the V gene TRBV7-2, with D tentatively TRBD1 (6 bases). The ends were cut back, 4 bases at V and 0 bases at J, with 16 bases in the middle. CDR3 length equals 16 residues. From germline, CDR1 is SGHTA and CDR2 FQGNSA. CDR3 residues: CASSSRLQGRSYEQYF. In nucleotides, the CDR3 is TGTGCCAGCAGCTCGCGGCTACAGGGACGCTCCTACGAGCAGTACTTC.

The CDR3 sequence is CASSQRGTTGSYEQYF. The CDR3 DNA is TGTGCCAGCAGCCAACGCGGGACTACCGGCTCCTACGAGCAGTACTTC. The rearrangement uses TRBV3-1 (or the pseudogene TRBV3-2) and TRBJ2-7, with 7 bases matching TRBD2. CDR1 LGHDT and CDR2 YNNKEL come from the germline V gene (reference sequence). With 2 bases clipped from V and 0 bases from J, the junction kept 7 bases outside the gene matches. This CDR3 has 16 amino acids.

The chain employs TRBV16 and TRBJ1-1, with D tentatively TRBD1 (6 bases). Germline V gene data show CDR1 as KGHSY and CDR2 as FQNENV. The CDR3 consists of 14 residues. The ends were cut back, 2 bases at V and 4 bases at J, with 11 bases in the middle. CDR3 nucleotide sequence: TGTGCCAGCAGCCAAGCAAACAGGGTCACTGAAGCTTTCTTT. It is translated as CASSQANRVTEAFF. Together with reference TRBV16 and TRBJ1-1, the CDR3 gives the full variable domain: GEEVAQTPKHLVRGEGQKAKLYCAPIKGHSYVFWYQQVLKNEFKFLISFQNENVFDETGMPKERFSAKCLPNSPCSLEIQATKLEDSAVYFCASSQANRVTEAFFGQGTRLTVV.

This chain links TRBV15 with TRBJ2-5; a possible D gene is TRBD2 (5 bases). There are 14 residues in the CDR3. V was pared by 8 bases and J by 8 bases, with 21 bases between. CDR1 is LNHNV and CDR2 is YYDKDF in the germline V gene (reference sequence). The CDR3 spells CATAIAPSSATQYF. CDR3 coding DNA: TGTGCCACCGCTATAGCGCCCTCCTCGGCCACCCAGTACTTC.

The chain couples TRBV18 to TRBJ1-5, with a weak D call TRBD1 (5 bases). This CDR3 has 13 residues. Germline-derived CDR1 and CDR2 are KGHSH and LQKENI. V was pared by 3 bases and J by 5 bases, with 8 bases between. This CDR3 is CASSPTGYQPQHF. The CDR3 DNA sequence: TGTGCCAGCTCACCTACAGGATATCAGCCCCAGCATTTT.

The rearrangement links TRBV18 to TRBJ1-2; 7 nucleotides line up with TRBD1. Germline CDR1 and CDR2: KGHSH and LQKENI. The CDR3 contains 12 residues. V lost 6 bases and J lost 4; bases outside the gene matches: 2. The CDR3 DNA reads TGTGCCAGCTCGGGACAGCTCTATGGCTACACCTTC. Translated, it gives CASSGQLYGYTF.

Of note for this clone: The sample holds other DNA sequences that translate to the same CDR3. The CDR3, as DNA: TGTGCCAGCAGCTTGGGACAGGGCTATGGCTACACCTTC. Amino acids: CASSLGQGYGYTF. The chain employs TRBV12-3 or TRBV12-4 and TRBJ1-2; the match to TRBD1 covers 9 bases. There are 13 residues in the CDR3. Trimming took 6 bases from V and 4 from J; bases not matched to a gene: 3.

This chain connects TRBV7-2 to TRBJ1-2, with 9 bases that match TRBD1. The V gene's germline CDR1 is SGHTA and CDR2 FQGNSA. The CDR3 consists of 14 residues. The J segment lost 6 bases and the V segment lost 4 bases, leaving 6 bases of the junction unmatched. Written as DNA, the CDR3 is TGTGCCAGCAGCTGGGACAGGGAAAATGATGGCTACACCTTC. This codes for CASSWDRENDGYTF.

This clone was observed once. The gene calls are TRBV19 and TRBJ2-7; 8 positions match TRBD2. V shed 5 bases and J 2 bases; nucleotides not matched to a gene: 8. The CDR3 spans 15 residues. Germline V CDR1 and CDR2: LNHDA, SQIVND (reference sequence). The CDR3 loop reads CASSPAGVAPYEQYF. The CDR3 DNA sequence: TGTGCCAGTAGTCCAGCGGGAGTGGCCCCCTACGAGCAGTACTTC.

CDR3 sequence (DNA): TGTGCCAGTAGTTCAGGACAGGGGAGTTCTGAAGCTTTCTTT. Its translation: CASSSGQGSSEAFF. This chain links TRBV19 with TRBJ1-1; 9 bases match TRBD1. Germline CDR1 LNHDA, CDR2 SQIVND (reference sequence). With 5 bases clipped from V and 6 bases from J, the junction kept 7 bases outside the gene matches. The CDR3 is 14 residues long.